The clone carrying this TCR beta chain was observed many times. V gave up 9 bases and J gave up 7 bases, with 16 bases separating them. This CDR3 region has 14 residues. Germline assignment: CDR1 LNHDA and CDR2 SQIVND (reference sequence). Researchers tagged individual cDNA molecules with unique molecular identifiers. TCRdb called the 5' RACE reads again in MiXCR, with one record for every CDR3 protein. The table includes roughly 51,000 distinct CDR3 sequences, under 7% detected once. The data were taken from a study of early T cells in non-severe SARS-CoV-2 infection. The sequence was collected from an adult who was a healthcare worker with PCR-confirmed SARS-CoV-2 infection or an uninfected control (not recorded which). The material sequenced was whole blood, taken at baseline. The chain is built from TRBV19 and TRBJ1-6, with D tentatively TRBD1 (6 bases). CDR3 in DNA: TGTGCCAGCGCGTCAGGGACAAGGAATTCACCCCTCCACTTT. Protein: CASASGTRNSPLHF.